The subject of this entry is one TCR beta chain. Its specificity is not known. Expressed TCRB transcripts were sequenced after all isolated RNA was converted to cDNA. Libraries were prepared by immunoSEQ multiplex PCR; TCRdb keeps only in-frame clonotypes and omits some of them. The repertoire holds hundreds of thousands of clones, with roughly an eighth as singletons. These data are taken from a study of beta chain features in type 1 diabetes. Purity of each sorted population was above 95%. Study-wide results and caveats: cDNA-based sequencing might over-represent cells highly expressing TCR. Type 1 diabetes patients had moderately but significantly shorter TCRB CDR3s in all four CD4+ subsets. There were fewer insertions and more deletions at the VDJ junctions of type 1 diabetes patients. A PCR bias possibly favoring shorter templates would apply equally to patients and controls.

Per germline, CDR1 MDHEN and CDR2 SYDVKM. V trimming: 4 bases; J trimming: 2 bases; junction bases outside the gene matches: 9. This CDR3 has 16 amino acids. The source is a man younger than 35 with type 1 diabetes. The sequencing input was naive CD4+ T cells from blood. V gene TRBV28 combines with J gene TRBJ1-2, with 8 nucleotides matching TRBD1. This CDR3 is CASSSLGQGRNYGYTF. For the CDR3, the DNA is TGTGCCAGCAGTTCGCTCGGACAGGGCCGGAACTATGGCTACACCTTC.